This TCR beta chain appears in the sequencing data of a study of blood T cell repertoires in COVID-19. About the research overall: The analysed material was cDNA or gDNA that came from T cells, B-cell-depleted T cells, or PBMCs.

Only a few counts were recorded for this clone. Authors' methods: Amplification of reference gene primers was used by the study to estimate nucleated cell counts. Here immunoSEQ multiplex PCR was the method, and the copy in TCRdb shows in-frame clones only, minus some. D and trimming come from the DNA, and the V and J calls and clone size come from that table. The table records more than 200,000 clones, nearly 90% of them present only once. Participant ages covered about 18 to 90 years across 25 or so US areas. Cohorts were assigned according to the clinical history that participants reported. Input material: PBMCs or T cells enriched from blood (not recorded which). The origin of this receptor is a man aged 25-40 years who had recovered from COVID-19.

For the CDR3, the DNA is TGTGCCAGCAGTCAGGATAACTATGGCTACACCTTC. Amino acid sequence: CASSQDNYGYTF. The chain has TRBV12-3 or TRBV12-4 and TRBJ1-2; D remains ambiguous. V lost 5 bases to trimming and J lost 1 base, with 5 bases between them. This CDR3 comprises 12 residues.